These 18 T cell receptor beta chains came from one sample sequenced in a study of T cells in Graves' hyperthyroidism and ophthalmopathy. From RNA transcripts, TCR beta CDR3 regions were amplified. Primed by the HTBI set, a first-round RT-PCR was run on the TCR CDR3. TCRdb passed the multiplex PCR reads through MiXCR, listing each CDR3 protein once. The table lists fewer than 250,000 distinct CDR3 sequences, approximately 17% of them singletons. Sequencing input: blood. The receptors were gathered from a man aged 50-59 years with Graves' hyperthyroidism.

The chain links TRBV10-1 to TRBJ2-7; 7 bases fit TRBD2. Trimming took 2 bases from V and 3 from J; bases not matched to a gene: 4. The CDR3 spans 14 residues. Germline CDR1 and CDR2: WNHNN and SYGVQD (reference sequence). The CDR3 nucleotides read TGCGCCAGCAGTGAGGGGGCTAGCGGCTACGAGCAGTACTTC. Its translation: CASSEGASGYEQYF.

This chain joins TRBV6-1 and TRBJ2-2, with D perhaps TRBD2 (6 bases). Germline lookup yields CDR1 MNHNS and CDR2 SASEGT. V shed 3 bases and J shed 0 bases, with 11 bases lying between them. The CDR3 runs to 16 residues. This CDR3 reads CASSDLGGTNTGELFF. In DNA, the CDR3 is TGTGCCAGCAGTGACCTGGGGGGTACGAACACCGGGGAGCTGTTTTTT.

The chain is built from TRBV7-3 and TRBJ2-2; 7 bases line up with TRBD2. Germline values: CDR1 SGHTA, CDR2 FQGTGA. V was pared by 5 bases and J by 0 bases, with 6 bases of the junction left unmatched. The CDR3 is made up of 16 amino acids. The CDR3 DNA reads TGTGCCAGCAGCCCAGGGACTACCACGAACACCGGGGAGCTGTTTTTT. This codes for CASSPGTTTNTGELFF. Full variable domain (outside the CDR3, taken from reference TRBV7-3 and TRBJ2-2): GAGVSQTPSNKVTEKGKYVELRCDPISGHTALYWYRQSLGQGPEFLIYFQGTGAADDSGLPNDRFFAVRPEGSVSTLKIQRTERGDSAVYLCASSPGTTTNTGELFFGEGSRLTVL.

This clonotype appeared many times. The chain links TRBV3-1 to TRBJ2-7, with D tentatively TRBD1 (6 bases). The CDR3 contains 14 residues. V was trimmed by 1 base and J by 3 bases, leaving 10 bases between them. CDR1 LGHDT and CDR2 YNNKEL come from the germline V gene (reference sequence). The DNA of the CDR3 is TGTGCCAGCAGCCAAGCTCAGGGGTACTACGAGCAGTACTTC. Translation: CASSQAQGYYEQYF.

This clonotype has ten or more counts. The rearrangement links TRBV7-8 to TRBJ2-1; no definite D call. Germline CDR1 SGHVS, CDR2 FQNEAQ. V was shortened by 3 bases and J by 7 bases, with 28 bases between the two germline ends. CDR3 length equals 19 residues. This chain's CDR3 is CASSFPPTDWYRKSNEQFF. The CDR3 nucleotides read TGTGCCAGCAGCTTTCCCCCCACGGATTGGTACCGGAAGTCTAATGAGCAGTTCTTC.

This clonotype has only a few counts. The V gene is TRBV7-9, the J gene TRBJ2-4; D uncertain. The CDR3 contains 12 residues. Trimming pared 5 bases from V and 5 bases from J, leaving 7 bases between. Per germline, CDR1 SEHNR and CDR2 FQNEAQ (reference sequence). The CDR3 DNA sequence: TGTGCCAGCAGCATTACTGAAAACATTCAGTACTTC. Protein sequence: CASSITENIQYF.

This clonotype was seen ten or more times. This sequence joins TRBV6-2 or TRBV6-3 and TRBJ1-5, with 8 bases that match TRBD1. Germline trimming cut 7 bases from V and 1 base from J; bases unmatched to any gene: 3. CDR1 is MNHEY, CDR2 SVGEGT, per germline. This CDR3 has 14 residues. The CDR3 spells CASKRQGSNQPQHF. In nucleotides, the CDR3 is TGTGCCAGCAAGCGACAGGGGAGCAATCAGCCCCAGCATTTT.

This clonotype was counted once. A much more abundant neighbour one base away suggests this may be a read error. The chain has TRBV7-2 and TRBJ1-4; D gene ambiguous. Germline V lookup: CDR1 SGHTA, CDR2 FQGNSA. V lost 4 bases and J 4 bases, leaving 13 bases between the germline ends. CDR3 length: 15 residues. This chain's CDR3 is CASSYMVGINEKLFF. For the CDR3, the DNA is TGTGCCAGCAGCTATATGGTTGGAATTAATGAAAAACTGTTTTTT.

The DNA for the CDR3 is TGTGCCAGCAGTCACCTCGGGGGGGGCGGTGAAAAACTGTTTTTT. Protein product: CASSHLGGGGEKLFF. The chain employs TRBV27 and TRBJ1-4, with D maybe TRBD1 (6 bases). V was pared by 5 bases and J by 7 bases, with 17 bases between. Germline CDR1 and CDR2: MNHEY and SMNVEV (reference sequence). This CDR3 is built from 15 residues.

Comment on this clonotype: With a much larger clone just one base away, this may be a read error. This chain links TRBV7-8 with TRBJ2-5, with 10 bases fitting TRBD2. CDR3 size: 16 residues. Germline CDR1 and CDR2: SGHVS and FQNEAQ. CDR3 amino acids: CAGSLVLAGAQETQYF. The CDR3 DNA reads as TGTGCCGGCAGCTTAGTGCTAGCGGGAGCTCAAGAGACCCAGTACTTC. Full variable domain (outside the CDR3, taken from reference TRBV7-8 and TRBJ2-5): GAGVSQSPRYKVAKRGQDVALRCDPISGHVSLFWYQQALGQGPEFLTYFQNEAQLDKSGLPSDRFFAERPEGSVSTLKIQRTQQEDSAVYLCAGSLVLAGAQETQYFGPGTRLLVL.

This clonotype was picked up a small number of times. CDR3 protein: CASSFDPPMSEAFF. The CDR3 coding sequence is TGTGCCAGCAGTTTCGACCCACCTATGTCTGAAGCTTTCTTT. V is TRBV6-1 and J is TRBJ1-1; D unclear. Trimming shortened V by 5 bases and J by 6 bases, and 16 bases separated the two germline ends. The CDR3 consists of 14 residues. The germline V gene encodes CDR1 MNHNS and CDR2 SASEGT.

This clonotype turned up a few times. This chain connects TRBV5-6 to TRBJ2-4; TRBD2 aligns across 10 bases. The trim removed 0 bases at V and 7 bases at J, leaving 10 bases unmatched. Germline CDR1 and CDR2: SGHDT and YYEEEE. The length of the CDR3 is 17 residues. CDR3 region: CASSLGLAGASLNIQYF. CDR3 coding DNA: TGTGCCAGCAGCTTGGGGCTAGCGGGAGCATCCCTTAACATTCAGTACTTC.

There are a few counts of this clonotype. The genes are TRBV7-9 and TRBJ2-1; 9 bases line up with TRBD2. The CDR3 runs to 16 residues. V shed 1 base and J 2 bases; nucleotides not matched to a gene: 3. The germline V gene has CDR1 SEHNR and CDR2 FQNEAQ (reference sequence). The CDR3 DNA reads as TGTGCCAGCAGCTTAGAGACTAGCGGAGCCTACAATGAGCAGTTCTTC. It yields the protein CASSLETSGAYNEQFF.

This clonotype was observed at least ten times. The V call is TRBV7-9, the J call TRBJ2-3; possibly TRBD2 for D (5 bases). Trimming pared 2 bases from V and 2 bases from J, leaving 14 bases between. This CDR3 is 16 amino acids long. Germline assignment: CDR1 SEHNR and CDR2 FQNEAQ (reference sequence). CDR3 residues: CASSLSVGAYTDTQYF. CDR3 bases: TGTGCCAGCAGCTTATCGGTGGGAGCCTACACAGATACGCAGTATTTT.

This clonotype was observed a handful of times. J is TRBJ2-3 and V is TRBV7-2; no reliable D call. Germline V gives CDR1 SGHTA, CDR2 FQGNSA. This CDR3 spans 14 amino acids. V was cut by 2 bases and J by 0 bases, with 6 bases left in between. The CDR3 sequence: CASSLMASTDTQYF. The CDR3 region has the DNA TGTGCCAGCAGCTTAATGGCCAGCACAGATACGCAGTATTTT.

This clonotype was recorded at least ten times. This chain connects TRBV27 to TRBJ1-4; no clear D gene. The germline V gene encodes CDR1 MNHEY and CDR2 SMNVEV (reference sequence). There are 16 residues in the CDR3. Trimming removed 0 bases at V and 0 bases at J, with 8 bases between. DNA of the CDR3: TGTGCCAGCAGTTTATCCGGTGGGCCAACTAATGAAAAACTGTTTTTT. Protein: CASSLSGGPTNEKLFF.

The V call is TRBV9, the J call TRBJ2-1, with a possible D match to TRBD1 (5 bases). Germline values: CDR1 SGDLS, CDR2 YYNGEE. The CDR3 loop spans 14 amino acids. With 0 bases removed from V and 3 bases from J, the gap between germline ends came to 7 bases. The CDR3 nucleotides read TGTGCCAGCAGCGTAGGGCAGGGCTACAATGAGCAGTTCTTC. This translates into CASSVGQGYNEQFF.

This clonotype has at least ten counts. The chain combines TRBV7-3 with TRBJ2-3; perhaps TRBD2 as D (6 bases). Germline V gene sequence: CDR1 SGHTA, CDR2 FQGTGA. The germline V and J ends were trimmed by 2 bases and 4 bases, with 13 bases remaining between them. This CDR3 has 15 amino acids. Here the CDR3 DNA reads TGTGCCAGCAGCTTAGACGGGAGCAGCGCAGATACGCAGTATTTT. Protein sequence: CASSLDGSSADTQYF.